Listed below are T cell receptor beta chains from one sample, sequenced in a study of blood T cell repertoires in COVID-19. The repertoire was sequenced with immunoSEQ multiplex PCR; TCRdb's copy has only in-frame clones and lacks some. The table includes 220,000 or so clones, approximately 88% detected once. Sequencing input: peripheral blood. The receptors derive from a man aged 60 to 75 who had recovered from COVID-19. Each CDR3 is given with its conserved first and last residue. The D gene is left open where the match is weak. Not all rows give a size; the values are once, few, many and, for expanded clones, a class.

clone_size: once
d_call: TRBD1
j_call: TRBJ1-1
v_call: TRBV2
cdr3_aa: CASTRDRVNTEAFF
cdr3_nt: TGTGCCAGCACCCGGGACAGGGTGAACACTGAAGCTTTCTTT

clone_size: NA
d_call: NA
j_call: TRBJ1-1
v_call: TRBV15
cdr3_aa: CATSRDLLRDNLNTEAFF
cdr3_nt: TGTGCCACCAGCAGAGACCTATTACGGGACAACCTGAACACTGAAGCTTTCTTT

clone_size: NA
d_call: NA
j_call: TRBJ2-1
v_call: TRBV18
cdr3_aa: CASSPLPADNEQFF
cdr3_nt: TGTGCCAGCTCACCCCTCCCAGCGGACAATGAGCAGTTCTTC

clone_size: once
d_call: NA
j_call: TRBJ2-5
v_call: TRBV18
cdr3_aa: CASSPTGQETQYF
cdr3_nt: TGTGCCAGCTCACCGACCGGGCAAGAGACCCAGTACTTC

clone_size: NA
d_call: TRBD2
j_call: TRBJ2-1
v_call: TRBV10-3
cdr3_aa: CAISESPVTSGSHNEQFF
cdr3_nt: TGTGCCATCAGTGAGTCTCCCGTGACTAGCGGGTCCCACAATGAGCAGTTCTTC

clone_size: NA
d_call: NA
j_call: TRBJ2-3
v_call: TRBV7-3
cdr3_aa: CASSLERLDTQYF
cdr3_nt: TGTGCCAGCAGCCTAGAGAGGTTAGATACGCAGTATTTT

clone_size: NA
d_call: NA
j_call: TRBJ1-3
v_call: TRBV7-2
cdr3_aa: CASSFRPLQQRISGNTIYF
cdr3_nt: TGTGCCAGCAGCTTCAGGCCCCTCCAACAGCGGATCTCTGGAAACACCATATATTTT

clone_size: NA
d_call: NA
j_call: TRBJ1-2
v_call: TRBV24-1
cdr3_aa: CATSAGPGGGYTF
cdr3_nt: TGTGCCACCAGTGCGGGGCCCGGGGGGGGCTACACCTTC

clone_size: NA
d_call: NA
j_call: TRBJ2-7
v_call: TRBV30
cdr3_aa: CAWSVSGYEQYF
cdr3_nt: TGTGCCTGGAGTGTATCGGGGTACGAGCAGTACTTC

clone_size: NA
d_call: NA
j_call: TRBJ2-7
v_call: TRBV5-1
cdr3_aa: CASSWEEFSSVSYEQYF
cdr3_nt: TGCGCCAGCAGCTGGGAGGAGTTCTCTAGCGTCTCCTACGAGCAGTACTTC

clone_size: NA
d_call: TRBD1
j_call: TRBJ1-1
v_call: TRBV2
cdr3_aa: CASSPWRQGDTEAFF
cdr3_nt: TGTGCCAGCAGTCCTTGGAGACAGGGGGACACTGAAGCTTTCTTT

clone_size: NA
d_call: TRBD2
j_call: TRBJ2-3
v_call: TRBV4-2
cdr3_aa: CASSQVLAGGSTDTQYF
cdr3_nt: TGTGCCAGCAGCCAAGTTTTAGCGGGAGGCAGCACAGATACGCAGTATTTT

clone_size: NA
d_call: TRBD1
j_call: TRBJ1-6
v_call: TRBV5-1
cdr3_aa: CASSSRTGGIPSPLHF
cdr3_nt: TGCGCCAGCAGCTCCCGGACAGGGGGCATACCTTCACCCCTCCACTTT

clone_size: NA
d_call: TRBD1
j_call: TRBJ1-2
v_call: TRBV5-1
cdr3_aa: CASGTGGLTSNYGYTF
cdr3_nt: TGCGCCAGCGGGACAGGGGGCCTGACTTCTAACTATGGCTACACCTTC

clone_size: medium-sized
d_call: NA
j_call: TRBJ1-6
v_call: TRBV27
cdr3_aa: CASSFLGSPLHF
cdr3_nt: TGTGCCAGCAGTTTTTTGGGCTCACCCCTCCACTTT